The subject of this entry is one TCR beta chain. The CDR3 covers 14 residues. Germline V lookup: CDR1 SEHNR, CDR2 FQNEAQ (reference sequence). The trim removed 5 bases at V and 4 bases at J, leaving 6 bases unmatched. The data are from a study of cytomegalovirus exposure and HLA in healthy donors. 60 Vbeta and 13 Jbeta primers were used in PCR. The table came from immunoSEQ multiplex PCR; TCRdb's copy has only in-frame clones and leaves some out. The sample has about 160,000 clones, roughly 73% seen once. Input material: PBMCs. The source is a woman aged 25 to 45 in good health and CMV-seronegative. The chain links TRBV7-9 to TRBJ1-2; 8 nucleotides align to TRBD1. This chain's CDR3 is CASSPDRAGYGYTF. CDR3 nucleotides: TGTGCCAGCAGCCCGGACAGGGCAGGCTATGGCTACACCTTC.